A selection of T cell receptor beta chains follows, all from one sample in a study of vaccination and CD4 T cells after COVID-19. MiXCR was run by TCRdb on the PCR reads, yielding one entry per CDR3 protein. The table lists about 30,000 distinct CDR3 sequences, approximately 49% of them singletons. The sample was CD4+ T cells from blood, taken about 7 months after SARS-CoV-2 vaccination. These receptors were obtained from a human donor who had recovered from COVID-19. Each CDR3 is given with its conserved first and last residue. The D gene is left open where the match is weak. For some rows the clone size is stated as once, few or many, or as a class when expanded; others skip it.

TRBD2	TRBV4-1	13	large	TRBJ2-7	TGCGCCAGCAGCCCGGGACTAGCGGGCGAGCAGTACTTC	CASSPGLAGEQYF
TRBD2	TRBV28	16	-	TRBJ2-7	TGTGCCAGCAGTTTCCCCCTAGCGGGAGCCACCTACGAGCAGTACTTC	CASSFPLAGATYEQYF
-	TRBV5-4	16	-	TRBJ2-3	TGTGCCAGCAGCTTGGAGGATGGTAGCGCCACAGATACGCAGTATTTT	CASSLEDGSATDTQYF
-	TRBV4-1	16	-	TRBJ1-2	TGCGCCAGCAGCCAAGAACCGGGAGCCTTCCCCTATGGCTACACCTTC	CASSQEPGAFPYGYTF
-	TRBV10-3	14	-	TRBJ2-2	TGTGCCATCAACAGGGAAGGGCGAACCGGGGAGCTGTTTTTT	CAINREGRTGELFF
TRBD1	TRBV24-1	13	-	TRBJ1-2	TGTGCCACCAGTGAATTACAGGGGCAGGGCTACACCTTC	CATSELQGQGYTF
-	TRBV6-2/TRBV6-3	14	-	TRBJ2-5	TGTGCCAGCACCCCACTGGGGATGTCGGGGACCCAGTACTTC	CASTPLGMSGTQYF
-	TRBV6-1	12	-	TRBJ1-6	TGTGCCAGCAAGGTTATGTTTTCACCCCTCCACTTT	CASKVMFSPLHF
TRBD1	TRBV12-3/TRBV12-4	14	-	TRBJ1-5	TGTGCCAACAGGCTCGGGACAGGGCGTCAGCCCCAGCATTTT	CANRLGTGRQPQHF
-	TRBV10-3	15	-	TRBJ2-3	TGTGCCATCAGTGAGTTGATAGGCAGCACAGATACGCAGTATTTT	CAISELIGSTDTQYF
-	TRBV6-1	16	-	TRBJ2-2	TGTGCCAGCAGTCCCGGGGACGCAAAAAGGTCCGGGGAGCTGTTTTTT	CASSPGDAKRSGELFF
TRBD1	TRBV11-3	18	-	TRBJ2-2	TGTGCCAGCAGCTTAGACCTCCCGGGACAGCTTTTCACCGGGGAGCTGTTTTTT	CASSLDLPGQLFTGELFF
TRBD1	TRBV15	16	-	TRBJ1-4	TGTGCCACCAGCAGAGATTCCGGGACAGGTTATGAAAAACTGTTTTTT	CATSRDSGTGYEKLFF
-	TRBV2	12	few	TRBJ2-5	TGTGCCAGCAGCACAACGTTCGAGACCCAGTACTTC	CASSTTFETQYF
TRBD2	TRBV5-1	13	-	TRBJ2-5	TGCGCCAGCAGCGAGACGGGAGGGTGGACCCAGTACTTC	CASSETGGWTQYF
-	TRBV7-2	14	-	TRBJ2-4	TGTGCCAGCAGCTCCTCCGGGACGGGAAACATTCAGTACTTC	CASSSSGTGNIQYF
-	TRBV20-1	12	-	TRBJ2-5	TGCAGTGCTAGCGGGGTGGTGGAGACCCAGTACTTC	CSASGVVETQYF
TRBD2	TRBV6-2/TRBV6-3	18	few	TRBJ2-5	TGTGCCAGCAGGAGACTAGCGGGAGCCCAAAGGGGGCAAGAGACCCAGTACTTC	CASRRLAGAQRGQETQYF